Each of the 3 T cell receptor beta chains below was sequenced from the same sample in a study of long-term antiretroviral therapy in people with HIV. At survey level, the immunoSEQ assay was run in its v3.0 version. Here immunoSEQ multiplex PCR was the method, and the copy in TCRdb shows in-frame clones only, minus some. This sample yields 26,000 or so clones, of which 85% to 95% are seen a single time; approximately 10% belongs to the top ten. This material consisted of unsorted PBMCs, taken 6.2 years after starting antiretroviral therapy. These receptors originate from a man in his forties with HIV.

This chain uses TRBV29-1 with TRBJ1-4; D possibly corresponds to TRBD1 (5 bases). The CDR3 has 12 residues. Germline V gene data show CDR1 as SQVTM and CDR2 as ANQGSEA. The V gene lost 4 bases and the J gene lost 5 bases, with 8 bases spanning the gap. CDR3 amino acids: CSVGGINEKLFF. The CDR3 DNA reads as TGCAGCGTTGGGGGCATAAATGAAAAACTGTTTTTT.

The CDR3 sequence is CASSLGVGSYNEQFF. In DNA form, the CDR3 reads TGTGCCAGCAGCTTGGGGGTAGGATCCTACAATGAGCAGTTCTTC. The chain recombines TRBV5-4 with TRBJ2-1; no reliable D call. V lost 0 bases to trimming and J lost 1 base, with 8 bases between them. CDR3 length: 15 residues. Germline CDR1 SGHNT, CDR2 YYREEE (reference sequence).

The genes are TRBV7-2 and TRBJ2-7; unclear D gene. The CDR3 extends over 11 amino acids. Between the trimmed V and J ends, which lost 5 bases and 7 bases, there was a span of 9 bases. Germline V gene sequence: CDR1 SGHTA, CDR2 FQGNSA. This CDR3 is CASSPQREQYF. The CDR3 DNA sequence: TGTGCCAGCAGCCCCCAGCGAGAGCAGTACTTC.